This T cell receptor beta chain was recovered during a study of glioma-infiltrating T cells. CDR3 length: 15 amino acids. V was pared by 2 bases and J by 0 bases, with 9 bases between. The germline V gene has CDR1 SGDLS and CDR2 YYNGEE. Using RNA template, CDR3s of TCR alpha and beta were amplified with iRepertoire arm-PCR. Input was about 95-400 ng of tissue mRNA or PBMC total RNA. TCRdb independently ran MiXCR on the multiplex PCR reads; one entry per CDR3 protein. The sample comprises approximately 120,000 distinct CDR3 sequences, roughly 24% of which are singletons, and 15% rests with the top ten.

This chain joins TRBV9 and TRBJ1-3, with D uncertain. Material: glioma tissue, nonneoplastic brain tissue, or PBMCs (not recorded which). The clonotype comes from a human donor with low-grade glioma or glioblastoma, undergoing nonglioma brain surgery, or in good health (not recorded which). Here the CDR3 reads CASSVPVGSGNTIYF. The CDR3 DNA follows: TGTGCCAGCAGCGTTCCAGTGGGCTCTGGAAACACCATATATTTT.